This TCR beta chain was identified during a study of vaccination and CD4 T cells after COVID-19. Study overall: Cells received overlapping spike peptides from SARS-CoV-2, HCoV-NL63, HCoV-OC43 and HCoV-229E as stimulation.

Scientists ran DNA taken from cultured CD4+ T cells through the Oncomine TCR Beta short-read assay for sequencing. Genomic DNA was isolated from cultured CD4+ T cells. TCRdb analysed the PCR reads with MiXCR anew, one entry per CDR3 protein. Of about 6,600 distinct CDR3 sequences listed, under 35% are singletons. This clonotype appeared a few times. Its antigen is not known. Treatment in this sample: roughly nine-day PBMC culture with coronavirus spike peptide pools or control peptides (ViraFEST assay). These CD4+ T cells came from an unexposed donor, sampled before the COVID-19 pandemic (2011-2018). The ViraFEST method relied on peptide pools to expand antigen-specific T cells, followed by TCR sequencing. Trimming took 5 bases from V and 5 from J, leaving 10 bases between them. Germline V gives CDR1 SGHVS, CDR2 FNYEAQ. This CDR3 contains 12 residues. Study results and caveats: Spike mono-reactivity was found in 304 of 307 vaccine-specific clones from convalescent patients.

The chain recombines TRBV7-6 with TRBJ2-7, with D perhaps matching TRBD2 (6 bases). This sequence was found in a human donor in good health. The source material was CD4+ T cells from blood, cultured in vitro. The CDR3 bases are TGTGCCAGCAGCGGGGCGGGGAACGAGCAGTACTTC. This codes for CASSGAGNEQYF.